The 17 T cell receptor beta chains below all came from one sample that was sequenced in a study of blood T cells in healthy people across ages. With a J-beta primer mix and a sample-barcoded 5' primer, a second PCR ran roughly 6 to 12 cycles. TCRdb reprocessed the 5' RACE reads with MiXCR, giving one entry per CDR3 protein. The table lists around 500,000 distinct CDR3 sequences, around half of them singletons. The specimen sequenced was blood. These receptors all stem from an older man in good health.

This clonotype was seen only once. The V and J genes are TRBV15 and TRBJ2-2; 9 bases are a match to TRBD1. This CDR3 is built from 16 residues. The V segment lost 5 bases and the J segment 5 bases; nucleotides outside the gene matches: 9. Per germline, CDR1 LNHNV and CDR2 YYDKDF (reference sequence). CDR3: CATSPSGQGLTGELFF. DNA for the CDR3: TGTGCCACCAGCCCTTCGGGACAGGGCTTAACCGGGGAGCTGTTTTTT.

This clonotype was picked up a small number of times. The chain employs TRBV7-9 and TRBJ1-1, with D possibly TRBD1 on 5 matching bases. The germline V gene has CDR1 SEHNR and CDR2 FQNEAQ (reference sequence). The CDR3 is 15 amino acids. Trimming cost V 0 bases and J 3 bases, with 11 bases left between them. The CDR3 coding sequence is TGTGCCAGCAGCTTAGCGGGCAGGGAGGACACTGAAGCTTTCTTT. It codes for CASSLAGREDTEAFF.

The chain recombines TRBV6-5 with TRBJ2-2; D may correspond to TRBD1 or TRBD2 (5 bases each). CDR1 is MNHEY, CDR2 SVGAGI, per germline. The CDR3 is 14 residues long. V was cut by 6 bases and J by 4 bases, with 12 bases left in between. The CDR3 here is CASRRGSSTGELFF. CDR3 bases: TGTGCCAGCAGGAGGGGTTCGAGCACCGGGGAGCTGTTTTTT.

This clonotype came up once. At one boundary the junction diverges from the germline segment, which might be a read error. The J gene is TRBJ1-1, the V gene TRBV5-5; D remains ambiguous. Germline CDR1 and CDR2: SGHKS and YYEKEE (reference sequence). The CDR3 is made up of 14 amino acids. CDR3 DNA sequence: TGTGCCAGTAGCTTGCAATGGAGGAACACTGAAGCTTTCTTT. Its protein is CASSLQWRNTEAFF.

This clonotype was seen a single time. The chain links TRBV7-2 to TRBJ2-5, with D perhaps TRBD1 or TRBD2 (5 bases each). V was trimmed by 2 bases and J by 1 base, leaving 8 bases between them. CDR3 length: 14 residues. Germline V gene lookup returns CDR1 SGHTA and CDR2 FQGNSA. CDR3 sequence (DNA): TGTGCCAGCAGCTTAATCGGGGCCCAAGAGACCCAGTACTTC. Translating it yields CASSLIGAQETQYF.

The chain joins TRBV20-1 to TRBJ2-1; TRBD2 agrees at 12 bases. The CDR3 runs to 13 residues. J lost 10 bases, V lost 5 bases, and 6 bases had no gene match. The V gene's germline CDR1 is DFQATT and CDR2 SNEGSKA (reference sequence). The CDR3 bases are TGCAGTGCTGGCCTAGCGGGGGGGCACGAGCAGTTCTTC. Protein product: CSAGLAGGHEQFF.

This clonotype has only a few counts. The CDR3, as DNA: TGTGCCAGCAGCTTAAACTACGGACAGGGGGATGGCTACACCTTC. The encoded protein is CASSLNYGQGDGYTF. This chain uses TRBV7-3 with TRBJ1-2, with 10 bases lining up with TRBD1. The CDR3 is 15 amino acids. The germline V gene has CDR1 SGHTA and CDR2 FQGTGA. V trimming: 1 base; J trimming: 6 bases; junction bases outside the gene matches: 5.

There are a few counts of this clonotype. The CDR3: CASGVGGPSTDTQYF. CDR3 nucleotides: TGTGCTAGTGGGGTGGGGGGACCTAGCACAGATACGCAGTATTTT. This chain links TRBV12-5 with TRBJ2-3; possibly TRBD2 for D (6 bases). V gave up 6 bases and J gave up 0 bases, with 13 bases separating them. Germline V CDR1 and CDR2: LGHNT, FRNRAP. The length of the CDR3 is 15 residues.

This clonotype appeared a few times. The chain recombines TRBV2 with TRBJ1-1; tentative D call: TRBD1 (5 bases). This CDR3 comprises 12 residues. CDR1 is SNHLY, CDR2 FYNNEI, per germline. Trimming took 8 bases from V and 2 from J, leaving 9 bases between them. The DNA for the CDR3 is TGTGCCAGCCGGGGGACTAACACTGAAGCTTTCTTT. Translated: CASRGTNTEAFF. Complete variable domain (other parts from reference TRBV2 and TRBJ1-1): EPEVTQTPSHQVTQMGQEVILRCVPISNHLYFYWYRQILGQKVEFLVSFYNNEISEKSEIFDDQFSVERPDGSNFTLKIRSTKLEDSAMYFCASRGTNTEAFFGQGTRLTVV.

V is TRBV12-3 or TRBV12-4 and J is TRBJ2-1, with D perhaps matching TRBD1 or TRBD2 (5 bases each). The CDR3 loop spans 15 amino acids. The ends were cut back, 7 bases at V and 12 bases at J, with 25 bases in the middle. CDR3 DNA sequence: TGTGCCAGCACCCTGGACCAACCCGGGCCTGGGGGGCAGTTCTTC. Protein product: CASTLDQPGPGGQFF.

The genes are TRBV25-1 and TRBJ1-4, with D possibly being TRBD1 (5 bases). Germline V CDR1 and CDR2: MGHDK, SYGVNS. The CDR3 runs 13 residues. Trimming removed 3 bases from V and 11 bases from J, with 13 bases in between. The CDR3 DNA sequence: TGTGCCAGCAGTGATCAAGGGGCGGGTAAACTGTTTTTT. Protein: CASSDQGAGKLFF.

V gene TRBV7-2 combines with J gene TRBJ2-1, with TRBD2 matching over 10 bases. The trim removed 4 bases at V and 5 bases at J, leaving 5 bases unmatched. This CDR3 has 15 residues. Per germline, CDR1 SGHTA and CDR2 FQGNSA. CDR3 in amino acids: CASSSRTSGNNEQFF. The CDR3 DNA follows: TGTGCCAGCAGCTCTCGGACTAGCGGAAACAATGAGCAGTTCTTC.

The rearrangement links TRBV5-1 to TRBJ2-5; D unresolved. Per the germline V gene, CDR1 is SGHRS and CDR2 is YFSETQ. V gave up 4 bases and J gave up 3 bases, with 13 bases separating them. The CDR3 contains 14 residues. CDR3 amino acids: CASSPEAAEETQYF. DNA of the CDR3: TGCGCCAGCAGCCCCGAGGCGGCAGAAGAGACCCAGTACTTC.

V and J are TRBV9 and TRBJ1-4, with 8 bases matching TRBD1. Germline V gives CDR1 SGDLS, CDR2 YYNGEE. The CDR3 spans 19 residues. The trim removed 0 bases at V and 0 bases at J, leaving 10 bases unmatched. CDR3 residues: CASSVGATGEIATNEKLFF. The CDR3 region has the DNA TGTGCCAGCAGCGTAGGAGCGACAGGGGAAATCGCAACTAATGAAAAACTGTTTTTT. The entire variable domain, with the rest obtained from reference TRBV9 and TRBJ1-4, is as follows: DSGVTQTPKHLITATGQRVTLRCSPRSGDLSVYWYQQSLDQGLQFLIQYYNGEERAKGNILERFSAQQFPDLHSELNLSSLELGDSALYFCASSVGATGEIATNEKLFFGSGTQLSVL.

This clonotype was picked up a small number of times. This rearrangement joins TRBV4-3 to TRBJ2-5; 9 nucleotides line up with TRBD2. The germline CDR1 and CDR2 sequences are LGHNA and YSLEER. The CDR3 loop spans 19 amino acids. Losses at the gene ends were 0 bases for V and 6 bases for J; bases not matched to a gene: 17. CDR3 DNA: TGCGCCAGCAGCCAAGACTCAACCGGGGGAGGCGGGAGGGCCCAGACCCAGTACTTC. This encodes CASSQDSTGGGGRAQTQYF.

This clonotype was detected many times. The chain carries TRBV6-6 and TRBJ1-5; D is unclear. The V end lost 2 bases, the J end lost 2 bases, and 7 bases lay between the germline ends. The CDR3 length is 14 residues. Germline V CDR1 and CDR2: MNHNY, SVGAGI (reference sequence). The CDR3 DNA sequence: TGTGCCAGCAGTTACGATGGGGGCAATCAGCCCCAGCATTTT. This sequence encodes CASSYDGGNQPQHF.

This clonotype showed up just once. V is TRBV15 and J is TRBJ1-5, with 7 bases aligning to TRBD1. CDR3 length equals 14 residues. Germline assignment: CDR1 LNHNV and CDR2 YYDKDF (reference sequence). V lost 4 bases, J lost 5 bases, and 5 bases stayed unmatched. CDR3 amino acids: CATSTRGGYQPQHF. Here the CDR3 DNA reads TGTGCCACCAGCACCAGGGGGGGATATCAGCCCCAGCATTTT.